These 25 T cell receptor beta chains were all obtained from the same sample, sequenced in a study of OX40 agonist ivuxolimab in advanced cancers. Produced via immunoSEQ multiplex PCR; TCRdb's table is partial and in-frame only. The table lists some 80,000 clones, over 75% of them singletons. The sample was CD4+ or CD8+ T cells sorted from blood, taken in a trial of the OX40 agonist ivuxolimab. These receptors originate from an adult with an advanced solid tumor such as melanoma, head and neck, liver or kidney cancer.

This chain joins TRBV5-1 and TRBJ2-1; D is possibly TRBD1 (6 bases). This CDR3 is built from 16 residues. Germline V gives CDR1 SGHRS, CDR2 YFSETQ. The germline V and J ends were trimmed by 4 bases and 0 bases, with 14 bases remaining between them. CDR3 protein: CASSSGQPSSYNEQFF. CDR3 nucleotides: TGCGCCAGCAGCAGCGGACAGCCGAGCTCCTACAATGAGCAGTTCTTC.

V is TRBV19 and J is TRBJ1-3; possibly TRBD1 for D (6 bases). Germline CDR1 and CDR2: LNHDA and SQIVND (reference sequence). The CDR3 contains 14 residues. Trimming stripped 5 bases from V and 8 bases from J, with 16 bases between. This CDR3 reads CASSLQGRGDTIYF. The CDR3 DNA reads TGTGCCAGTAGTTTACAGGGACGTGGGGACACCATATATTTT.

The V and J genes are TRBV7-9 and TRBJ2-1; D remains ambiguous. V was shortened by 3 bases and J by 8 bases, with 5 bases between the two germline ends. The CDR3 is 11 residues long. In germline, CDR1 is SEHNR, CDR2 FQNEAQ (reference sequence). This CDR3 is CASSFVDEQFF. The CDR3 bases are TGTGCCAGCAGCTTCGTCGATGAGCAGTTCTTC.

The chain combines TRBV27 with TRBJ2-5; D may be TRBD1 (8 bases). The germline V and J ends were trimmed by 2 bases and 5 bases, with 18 bases remaining between them. The CDR3 has 16 residues. Germline V gene lookup returns CDR1 MNHEY and CDR2 SMNVEV (reference sequence). The CDR3 is CASSLAGDRGGETQYF. CDR3 nucleotide sequence: TGTGCCAGCAGTTTAGCCGGAGACAGGGGAGGGGAGACCCAGTACTTC.

This clone was seen only a few times. The chain combines TRBV7-2 with TRBJ1-1, with a tentative D call TRBD1 (6 bases). The germline V gene has CDR1 SGHTA and CDR2 FQGNSA. Trimming stripped 5 bases from V and 1 base from J, with 14 bases between. This CDR3 has 15 amino acids. The CDR3: CASSPHRTANTEAFF. The CDR3 DNA sequence: TGTGCCAGCAGCCCCCACCGGACAGCGAACACTGAAGCTTTCTTT.

This clone was counted only a few times. The chain joins TRBV5-1 to TRBJ1-2, with TRBD1 matching 7 bases. The V and J ends lost 4 bases and 4 bases, in that order; junction bases with no gene match: 7. The CDR3 length is 14 residues. The germline V gene encodes CDR1 SGHRS and CDR2 YFSETQ. This chain's CDR3 is CASSVRQGGYGYTF. The CDR3 bases are TGCGCCAGCAGCGTCAGACAGGGCGGCTATGGCTACACCTTC.

The V call is TRBV9, the J call TRBJ1-6, with 11 bases identical to TRBD1. The germline V gene encodes CDR1 SGDLS and CDR2 YYNGEE. After removal of 2 bases from V and 9 bases from J, the junction contained 4 bases not matched to a gene. The CDR3 length is 15 residues. CDR3 in amino acids: CASSVQGTGGSPLHF. The CDR3 DNA sequence: TGTGCCAGCAGCGTCCAGGGGACAGGGGGTTCACCCCTCCACTTT.

This clone was seen a single time. This rearrangement joins TRBV6-1 to TRBJ2-1; no firm D call. Looked up from germline, CDR1 is MNHNS and CDR2 is SASEGT. The ends were cut back, 2 bases at V and 6 bases at J, with 8 bases in the middle. This CDR3 is built from 13 residues. CDR3 sequence (DNA): TGTGCCAGCAGTGAATCTTGGTTCAATGAGCAGTTCTTC. Protein sequence: CASSESWFNEQFF.

DNA for the CDR3: TGTGCCAGCAGTTTGTTGGGGTACGAGCAGTACTTC. It yields the protein CASSLLGYEQYF. This rearrangement joins TRBV2 to TRBJ2-7; D unclear. Trimming shortened V by 5 bases and J by 4 bases, and 9 bases separated the two germline ends. In germline, CDR1 is SNHLY, CDR2 FYNNEI. The length of the CDR3 is 12 residues.

The chain has TRBV18 and TRBJ2-3; 9 nucleotides agree with TRBD1. The J segment lost 0 bases and the V segment lost 3 bases, leaving 10 bases of the junction unmatched. The CDR3 contains 18 residues. The germline V gene encodes CDR1 KGHSH and CDR2 LQKENI. The chain's CDR3 is CASSPAQGAMTSTDTQYF. For the CDR3, the DNA is TGTGCCAGCTCACCGGCACAGGGGGCGATGACAAGCACAGATACGCAGTATTTT.

The chain has TRBV7-2 and TRBJ1-5; D may be TRBD1 (5 bases). From germline, CDR1 is SGHTA and CDR2 FQGNSA. CDR3 length: 15 residues. V was trimmed by 1 base and J by 6 bases, leaving 13 bases between them. DNA of the CDR3: TGTGCCAGCAGCTTAGAGGGGATTAAGGGTCAGCCCCAGCATTTT. Its protein is CASSLEGIKGQPQHF.

This clone was detected only a few times. The chain couples TRBV21-1 to TRBJ1-6. TRBV21-1 is described as a pseudogene. This CDR3 region has 16 residues. This chain's CDR3 is CASSKERRGRNSPLHF. In DNA, the CDR3 is TGTGCCAGCAGCAAAGAACGGAGGGGTAGGAATTCACCCCTCCACTTT.

The chain uses TRBV29-1 and TRBJ1-2; D is unclear. Germline V lookup: CDR1 SQVTM, CDR2 ANQGSEA. V lost 3 bases and J 2 bases, leaving 10 bases between the germline ends. The length of the CDR3 is 13 residues. CDR3 amino acids: CSVEVGPNYGYTF. DNA for the CDR3: TGCAGCGTTGAGGTGGGCCCCAACTATGGCTACACCTTC. The full variable domain, its missing parts supplied by reference TRBV29-1 and TRBJ1-2, is SAVISQKPSRDICQRGTSLTIQCQVDSQVTMMFWYRQQPGQSLTLIATANQGSEATYESGFVIDKFPISRPNLTFSTLTVSNMSPEDSSIYLCSVEVGPNYGYTFGSGTRLTVV.

The rearrangement links TRBV27 to TRBJ2-3; D is undetermined. Trimming took 5 bases from V and 6 from J, leaving 18 bases between them. The CDR3 extends over 15 amino acids. CDR1 is MNHEY and CDR2 is SMNVEV in the germline V gene (reference sequence). The CDR3 reads CASSIFGPAGDTQYF. DNA of the CDR3: TGTGCCAGCAGTATTTTCGGGCCGGCCGGGGATACGCAGTATTTT.

In nucleotides, the CDR3 is TGTGCCAGCACCTCCGGACAGGGGGCAGATACGCAGTATTTT. Translation: CASTSGQGADTQYF. The chain recombines TRBV7-8 with TRBJ2-3; 10 bases map to TRBD1. With 7 bases clipped from V and 4 bases from J, the junction kept 5 bases outside the gene matches. Germline CDR1 is SGHVS and CDR2 is FQNEAQ. This CDR3 comprises 14 residues.

The genes are TRBV6-5 and TRBJ2-7; 8 bases align to TRBD1. The CDR3 consists of 16 residues. The germline gives CDR1 MNHEY, CDR2 SVGAGI. V was pared by 2 bases and J by 5 bases, with 11 bases of the junction left unmatched. The CDR3 sequence is CASSYPAAGGRDEQYF. CDR3 nucleotide sequence: TGTGCCAGCAGTTACCCCGCCGCAGGGGGCCGGGACGAGCAGTACTTC.

In nucleotides, the CDR3 is TGTGCCTGGAGTGGGTGGGCGGTTCCCTACACCTTC. It translates to CAWSGWAVPYTF. The rearrangement uses TRBV30 and TRBJ1-2; no firm D call. This CDR3 contains 12 residues. With 1 base removed from V and 10 bases from J, the gap between germline ends came to 13 bases. The germline V gene has CDR1 GTSNPN and CDR2 SVGIG (reference sequence).

This clone has just a few counts. The V call is TRBV21-1, the J call TRBJ2-7. TRBV21-1 is designated a pseudogene. This CDR3 is 11 amino acids long. The CDR3 is CASSKGRRQYF. The CDR3 DNA reads as TGTGCCAGCAGCAAAGGACGCCGCCAGTACTTC.

The chain carries TRBV6-5 and TRBJ2-3, with 7 bases identical to TRBD1. This CDR3 spans 12 amino acids. The germline V gene encodes CDR1 MNHEY and CDR2 SVGAGI. J lost 3 bases, V lost 7 bases, and 1 base had no gene match. CDR3: CASTTGTDTQYF. The CDR3, as DNA: TGTGCCAGCACGACAGGGACAGATACGCAGTATTTT.

The rearrangement links TRBV5-1 to TRBJ2-7, with 8 bases lining up with TRBD1. The CDR3 contains 15 residues. V gave up 4 bases and J gave up 5 bases; unmatched junction bases: 11. Germline V gene lookup returns CDR1 SGHRS and CDR2 YFSETQ. DNA for the CDR3: TGCGCCAGCAGCAAGGCGACAGGGGCTTTGGACGAGCAGTACTTC. It codes for CASSKATGALDEQYF.

This chain joins TRBV18 and TRBJ2-7; tentatively, D is TRBD2 (6 bases). V was clipped by 2 bases and J by 5 bases, with 13 bases between them. The length of the CDR3 is 14 residues. CDR1 KGHSH and CDR2 LQKENI come from the germline V gene. The CDR3 nucleotides are TGTGCCAGCTCACCAGGGGGTTGGAGGGACGAGCAGTACTTC. This encodes CASSPGGWRDEQYF.

The CDR3 region is CATRQVLSNQPQHF. The CDR3 nucleotides are TGTGCCACACGACAGGTCCTTAGCAATCAGCCCCAGCATTTT. The V and J genes are TRBV6-6 and TRBJ1-5, with a weak D call TRBD1 (6 bases). Germline CDR1 is MNHNY and CDR2 is SVGAGI (reference sequence). Trimming took off 10 bases at V and 0 bases at J, with 13 bases between the two ends. This CDR3 has 14 amino acids.

This sequence joins TRBV4-2 and TRBJ2-2; 16 bases fit TRBD2. The CDR3 is made up of 20 amino acids. Trimming removed 3 bases from V and 5 bases from J; junction bases left unmatched: 12. Germline CDR1 and CDR2: LGHNA and YNFKEQ. DNA for the CDR3: TGTGCCAGCAGCCACGGAGCGGGACTAGCGGGGGGGCCTGAAACCGGGGAGCTGTTTTTT. Translating gives CASSHGAGLAGGPETGELFF.

This chain connects TRBV19 to TRBJ1-1; unclear D gene. V gave up 0 bases and J gave up 4 bases, with 6 bases separating them. This CDR3 region has 13 residues. Per the germline V gene, CDR1 is LNHDA and CDR2 is SQIVND (reference sequence). CDR3 protein: CASSIEGTTEAFF. For the CDR3, the DNA is TGTGCCAGTAGTATAGAAGGAACCACTGAAGCTTTCTTT.

The V gene is TRBV6-5, the J gene TRBJ2-7; no clear D gene. Per the germline V gene, CDR1 is MNHEY and CDR2 is SVGAGI. The CDR3 contains 12 residues. The V end was cut by 0 bases, the J end by 5 bases, with 5 bases between. CDR3 protein: CASSYSVHEQYF. CDR3 bases: TGTGCCAGCAGTTACTCGGTCCACGAGCAGTACTTC.